One T cell receptor beta chain is described in this entry. This record comes from a study of blood T cell repertoires in COVID-19. Per germline, CDR1 KGHDR and CDR2 SFDVKD. The V end was cut by 3 bases, the J end by 8 bases, with 9 bases between. The CDR3 length is 13 residues. Method: immunoSEQ multiplex PCR; TCRdb's copy keeps in-frame clones and lacks some. The table records 200,000 or so clones, about 90% of them present only once. The specimen was peripheral blood. The sequence was collected from a man aged 30 to 39 with COVID-19, enrolled during active disease. The rearrangement links TRBV24-1 to TRBJ1-4; tentative D call: TRBD1 (5 bases). The CDR3 sequence is CATSDPQGEKLFF. The DNA of the CDR3 is TGTGCCACCAGTGATCCCCAGGGCGAAAAACTGTTTTTT.